This T cell receptor beta chain was obtained from a study of T cell changes during pregnancy in multiple sclerosis. Sequencing used immunoSEQ multiplex PCR; TCRdb keeps in-frame clones, though not all of them. The sample lists roughly 53,000 clones; 92% were seen once. V lost 4 bases, J lost 7 bases, and 19 bases lay in between. The CDR3 length is 15 residues. Per the germline V gene, CDR1 is SGHDN and CDR2 is FVKESK. The clonotype originates from a female donor in good health, enrolled as a control in a pregnancy study. Sequenced material: CD4+ T cells from peripheral blood mononuclear cells, taken in the second trimester of pregnancy. The J gene is TRBJ1-1, the V gene TRBV14, with TRBD1 as a possible D gene (5 bases). The CDR3 spells CASSPDDNRNGEAFF. The DNA for the CDR3 is TGTGCCAGCAGCCCGGATGACAACAGGAACGGTGAAGCTTTCTTT.